Below, one T cell receptor (beta chain) is given with its context. What it binds is unknown. V shed 0 bases, J shed 8 bases, and the junction held 7 bases outside the gene matches. The CDR3 length is 15 residues. Germline assignment: CDR1 MGHRA and CDR2 YSYEKL. The sample belongs to a study of cytomegalovirus exposure and HLA in healthy donors. Study-wide findings and caveats: Investigators reported fewer than 200 TCR beta chains as tied to cytomegalovirus. Within a later analysis, the majority of CMV-associated TCR beta chains appeared HLA-restricted. The authors confirmed in vitro that three CMV-associated chains were specific for CMV antigens. Reports indicate that TCR beta sequences accurately predicted the HLA-A and HLA-B alleles of most subjects.

PCR amplification relied on 60 Vbeta primers (plus 13 Jbeta primers). Profiled with immunoSEQ multiplex PCR; TCRdb holds only in-frame clones, not every one. This sample yields about 200,000 clones, of which roughly 85% are seen a single time; less than 2.5% belongs to the top ten. Sequencing used PBMCs. This chain uses TRBV4-1 with TRBJ2-1; 7 nucleotides line up with TRBD2. The sequence derives from a woman in her forties or fifties in good health and CMV-seronegative. CDR3 amino acids: CASSQDRGLSYEQFF. CDR3 nucleotide sequence: TGCGCCAGCAGCCAAGATAGGGGACTAAGCTATGAGCAGTTCTTC.